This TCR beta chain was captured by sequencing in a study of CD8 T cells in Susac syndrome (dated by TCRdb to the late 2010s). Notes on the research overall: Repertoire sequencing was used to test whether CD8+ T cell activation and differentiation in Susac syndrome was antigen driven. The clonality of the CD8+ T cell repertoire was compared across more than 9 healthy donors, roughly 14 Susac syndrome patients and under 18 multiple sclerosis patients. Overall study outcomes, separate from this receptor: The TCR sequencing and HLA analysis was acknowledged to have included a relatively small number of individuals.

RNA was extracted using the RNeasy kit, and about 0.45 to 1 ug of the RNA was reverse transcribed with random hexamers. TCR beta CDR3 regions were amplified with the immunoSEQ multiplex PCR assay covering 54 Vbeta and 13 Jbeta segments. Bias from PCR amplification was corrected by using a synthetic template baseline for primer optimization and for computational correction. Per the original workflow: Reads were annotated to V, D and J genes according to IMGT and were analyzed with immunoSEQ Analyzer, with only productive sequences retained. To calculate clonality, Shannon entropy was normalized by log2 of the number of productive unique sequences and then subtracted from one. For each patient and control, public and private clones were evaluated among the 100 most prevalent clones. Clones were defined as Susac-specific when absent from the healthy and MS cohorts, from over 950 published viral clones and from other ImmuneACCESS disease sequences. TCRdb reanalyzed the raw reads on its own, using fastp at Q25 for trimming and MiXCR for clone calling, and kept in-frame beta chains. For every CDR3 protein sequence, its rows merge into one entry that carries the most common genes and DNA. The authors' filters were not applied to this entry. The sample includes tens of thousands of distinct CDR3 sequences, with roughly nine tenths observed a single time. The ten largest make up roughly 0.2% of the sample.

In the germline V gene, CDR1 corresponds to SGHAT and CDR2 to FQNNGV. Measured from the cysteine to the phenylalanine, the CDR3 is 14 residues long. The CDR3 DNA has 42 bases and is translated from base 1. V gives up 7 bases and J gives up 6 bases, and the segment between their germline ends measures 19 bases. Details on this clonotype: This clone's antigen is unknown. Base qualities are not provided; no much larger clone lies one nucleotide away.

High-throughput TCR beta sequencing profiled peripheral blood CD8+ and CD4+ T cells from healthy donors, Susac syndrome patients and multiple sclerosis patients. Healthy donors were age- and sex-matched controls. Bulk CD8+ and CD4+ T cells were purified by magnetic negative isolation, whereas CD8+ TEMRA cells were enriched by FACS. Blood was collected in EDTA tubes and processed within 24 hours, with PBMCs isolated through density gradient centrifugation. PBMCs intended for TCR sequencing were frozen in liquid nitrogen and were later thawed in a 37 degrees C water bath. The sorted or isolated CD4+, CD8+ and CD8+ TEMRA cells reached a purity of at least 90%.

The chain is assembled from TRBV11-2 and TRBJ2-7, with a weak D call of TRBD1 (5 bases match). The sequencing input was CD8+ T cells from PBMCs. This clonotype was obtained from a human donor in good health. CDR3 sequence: CASILGQGLLEQYF. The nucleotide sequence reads TGTGCCAGCATCCTCGGGCAGGGCCTCCTCGAGCAGTACTTC.